The rows below give T cell receptor beta chains drawn from one sample of a study of blood T cell repertoires in COVID-19. The repertoire was sequenced with immunoSEQ multiplex PCR; TCRdb's copy has only in-frame clones and lacks some. The table records about 95,000 clones, roughly 90% of them present only once. The sample comprised peripheral blood. All receptors come from a man in his 60s with COVID-19, enrolled during active disease. Both conserved end residues are part of each CDR3. The D gene is left open where the match is weak. The size entry is marked missing in some rows and otherwise reads once, few, many or a size class.

CDR3aa: CASSLRLAGVADTQYF
CDR3nt: TGTGCCAGCAGCTTAAGACTAGCGGGAGTGGCAGATACGCAGTATTTT
j_gene: TRBJ2-3
v_gene: TRBV11-3
d_gene: TRBD2
abundance: .

CDR3aa: CASTQNAGRGYTF
CDR3nt: TGTGCCAGTACACAAAACGCAGGGCGTGGCTACACCTTC
j_gene: TRBJ1-2
v_gene: TRBV19
d_gene: .
abundance: .

CDR3aa: CASSYSESAIETQYF
CDR3nt: TGTGCCAGCAGTTACTCCGAAAGCGCTATAGAGACCCAGTACTTC
j_gene: TRBJ2-5
v_gene: TRBV6-5
d_gene: .
abundance: .

CDR3aa: CASSYETGRNQPQHF
CDR3nt: TGTGCCAGCAGTTACGAGACAGGGAGGAATCAGCCCCAGCATTTT
j_gene: TRBJ1-5
v_gene: TRBV6-6
d_gene: TRBD1
abundance: .

CDR3aa: CASSVQTSGQSSYNEQFF
CDR3nt: TGTGCCAGCAGCGTACAGACTAGCGGACAAAGCTCCTACAATGAGCAGTTCTTC
j_gene: TRBJ2-1
v_gene: TRBV9
d_gene: TRBD2
abundance: .

CDR3aa: CASSHGTSGRAYTGELFF
CDR3nt: TGTGCCAGCAGCCATGGGACTAGCGGGAGGGCATACACCGGGGAGCTGTTTTTT
j_gene: TRBJ2-2
v_gene: TRBV9
d_gene: TRBD2
abundance: .

CDR3aa: CASSSLRAPGASGTGELFF
CDR3nt: TGCGCCAGCAGCTCCCTCCGAGCACCGGGAGCAAGTGGCACCGGGGAGCTGTTTTTT
j_gene: TRBJ2-2
v_gene: TRBV4-1
d_gene: .
abundance: .

CDR3aa: CASSLDRWAAKNIQYF
CDR3nt: TGTGCCAGCAGCTTGGACAGGTGGGCGGCCAAAAACATTCAGTACTTC
j_gene: TRBJ2-4
v_gene: TRBV7-8
d_gene: TRBD1
abundance: .

CDR3aa: CASSSPGSDEQYF
CDR3nt: TGTGCCAGCAGCTCCCCGGGATCGGACGAGCAGTACTTC
j_gene: TRBJ2-7
v_gene: TRBV11-3
d_gene: .
abundance: .

CDR3aa: CASSSWTGGDYGYTF
CDR3nt: TGTGCCAGCAGTTCCTGGACAGGGGGGGACTATGGCTACACCTTC
j_gene: TRBJ1-2
v_gene: TRBV27
d_gene: TRBD1
abundance: .

CDR3aa: CASSRVAGSYNEQFF
CDR3nt: TGCGCCAGCAGCCGGGTAGCGGGTTCCTACAATGAGCAGTTCTTC
j_gene: TRBJ2-1
v_gene: TRBV4-1
d_gene: TRBD2
abundance: .

CDR3aa: CASSDQGSKPQHF
CDR3nt: TGTGCCAGCAGTGATCAGGGGAGCAAGCCCCAGCATTTT
j_gene: TRBJ1-5
v_gene: TRBV25-1
d_gene: .
abundance: .

CDR3aa: CASSSTGQGTDTQYF
CDR3nt: TGTGCCAGCAGTTCGACGGGACAGGGAACAGATACGCAGTATTTT
j_gene: TRBJ2-3
v_gene: TRBV27
d_gene: TRBD1
abundance: .

CDR3aa: CASTSEPQGETQYF
CDR3nt: TGTGCCAGCACGTCGGAACCCCAGGGGGAGACCCAGTACTTC
j_gene: TRBJ2-5
v_gene: TRBV19
d_gene: .
abundance: .

CDR3aa: CASSRRDSAYEQYF
CDR3nt: TGTGCCAGCAGCCGTAGAGACAGCGCCTACGAGCAGTACTTC
j_gene: TRBJ2-7
v_gene: TRBV7-8
d_gene: .
abundance: .

CDR3aa: CASSIAGQNNYGYTF
CDR3nt: TGTGCCAGTAGTATAGCAGGCCAGAATAACTATGGCTACACCTTC
j_gene: TRBJ1-2
v_gene: TRBV19
d_gene: .
abundance: .

CDR3aa: CASSNPFRGNEQFF
CDR3nt: TGTGCCAGTAGTAACCCCTTCAGGGGCAATGAGCAGTTCTTC
j_gene: TRBJ2-1
v_gene: TRBV19
d_gene: .
abundance: few

CDR3aa: CASSRRRAGYTF
CDR3nt: TGTGCCAGCAGCCGACGCAGGGCTGGCTACACCTTC
j_gene: TRBJ1-2
v_gene: TRBV12-3/TRBV12-4
d_gene: .
abundance: .

CDR3aa: CASSSTAYEQYF
CDR3nt: TGTGCCAGCAGTTCGACAGCCTACGAGCAGTACTTC
j_gene: TRBJ2-7
v_gene: TRBV28
d_gene: .
abundance: .

CDR3aa: CASSDTGGMTEAFF
CDR3nt: TGTGCCAGCAGTGACACGGGGGGCATGACTGAAGCTTTCTTT
j_gene: TRBJ1-1
v_gene: TRBV6-4
d_gene: .
abundance: .

CDR3aa: CASSSPGQGNLYEQYF
CDR3nt: TGTGCCAGCAGCTCCCCAGGACAGGGGAACTTATACGAGCAGTACTTC
j_gene: TRBJ2-7
v_gene: TRBV5-6
d_gene: TRBD1
abundance: .

CDR3aa: CASSPVDRGGGYTF
CDR3nt: TGTGCCAGCAGCCCGGTAGACAGGGGTGGGGGCTACACCTTC
j_gene: TRBJ1-2
v_gene: TRBV7-6
d_gene: TRBD1
abundance: .

CDR3aa: CASGLHGQGAKETQYF
CDR3nt: TGTGCTAGTGGTTTGCACGGACAGGGGGCGAAAGAGACCCAGTACTTC
j_gene: TRBJ2-5
v_gene: TRBV12-5
d_gene: TRBD1
abundance: .

CDR3aa: CASSRTSGNNEQFF
CDR3nt: TGTGCCAGCAGTCGGACTAGCGGAAACAATGAGCAGTTCTTC
j_gene: TRBJ2-1
v_gene: TRBV6-5
d_gene: TRBD2
abundance: .

CDR3aa: CASSSLGGRAGETQYF
CDR3nt: TGTGCCAGCAGCTCCTTGGGGGGGAGGGCCGGAGAGACCCAGTACTTC
j_gene: TRBJ2-5
v_gene: TRBV13
d_gene: TRBD2
abundance: .

CDR3aa: CATSKERESYEQYF
CDR3nt: TGTGCCACCAGCAAGGAGCGGGAGAGCTACGAGCAGTACTTC
j_gene: TRBJ2-7
v_gene: TRBV15
d_gene: TRBD2
abundance: .

CDR3aa: CASRLSAVYSNQPQHF
CDR3nt: TGTGCCAGCAGGCTCTCCGCGGTATATAGCAATCAGCCCCAGCATTTT
j_gene: TRBJ1-5
v_gene: TRBV28
d_gene: .
abundance: .

CDR3aa: CASSTGTGHKSSYEQYF
CDR3nt: TGTGCCAGCAGTACCGGGACAGGTCACAAAAGCTCCTACGAGCAGTACTTC
j_gene: TRBJ2-7
v_gene: TRBV7-9
d_gene: TRBD1
abundance: .

CDR3aa: CASSFLGLAGIGEQFF
CDR3nt: TGTGCCAGCAGTTTTCTCGGACTAGCGGGAATAGGGGAGCAGTTCTTC
j_gene: TRBJ2-1
v_gene: TRBV28
d_gene: TRBD2
abundance: .

CDR3aa: CASSPGTSGADTQYF
CDR3nt: TGTGCCAGCAGCCCCGGGACTAGCGGGGCAGATACGCAGTATTTT
j_gene: TRBJ2-3
v_gene: TRBV3-1/TRBV3-2
d_gene: TRBD2
abundance: once

CDR3aa: CASTKGTPGAEQYF
CDR3nt: TGTGCCAGCACTAAGGGGACCCCGGGAGCCGAGCAGTACTTC
j_gene: TRBJ2-7
v_gene: TRBV2
d_gene: .
abundance: .

CDR3aa: CAWSRPGGVGEQYF
CDR3nt: TGTGCCTGGAGTAGACCGGGAGGTGTCGGCGAGCAGTACTTC
j_gene: TRBJ2-7
v_gene: TRBV30
d_gene: TRBD2
abundance: .

CDR3aa: CATSRLRQPNSPLHF
CDR3nt: TGTGCCACCAGTAGACTCCGACAGCCAAATTCACCCCTCCACTTT
j_gene: TRBJ1-6
v_gene: TRBV15
d_gene: .
abundance: .

CDR3aa: CASSSERENEQFF
CDR3nt: TGTGCCAGCAGTTCCGAGCGGGAAAATGAGCAGTTCTTC
j_gene: TRBJ2-1
v_gene: TRBV6-2/TRBV6-3
d_gene: TRBD2
abundance: .

CDR3aa: CASSSGLVYNEQFF
CDR3nt: TGTGCCAGCAGCTCCGGACTTGTTTACAATGAGCAGTTCTTC
j_gene: TRBJ2-1
v_gene: TRBV7-9
d_gene: .
abundance: .

CDR3aa: CASSQRDSDTQYF
CDR3nt: TGTGCCAGCAGCCAACGGGACTCTGATACGCAGTATTTT
j_gene: TRBJ2-3
v_gene: TRBV4-2
d_gene: .
abundance: .